This TCR beta chain comes out of a study of T cells in Graves' hyperthyroidism and ophthalmopathy. Overall study context: Peripheral blood sampling occurred at initial diagnosis, before any treatment. Study-wide findings and caveats: Through a model of 13 V-J features, ophthalmopathy was separated from stable hyperthyroidism.

Hyperthyroidism of Graves' type that showed no ophthalmopathy progression within 18 months was stable. Diagnostic decisions used clinical symptoms, serum thyroxine and TRAb, thyroid ultrasound and orbital computed tomography. The CDR3 has 13 amino acids. From germline, CDR1 is DFQATT and CDR2 SNEGSKA (reference sequence). V lost 5 bases, J lost 10 bases, and 17 bases lay in between. Template material for amplifying TCR beta CDR3 regions consisted of RNA transcripts. HTBI primers were the set used in a first-round RT-PCR of the TCR CDR3. TCRdb reprocessed the multiplex PCR reads via MiXCR and lists one record per CDR3 protein. Counted here are about 700,000 distinct CDR3 sequences, 14% occurring once; the ten biggest clones make up roughly 10%. This clonotype was counted many times. Its antigen is not known.

The sequenced sample consisted of blood. This chain joins TRBV20-1 and TRBJ1-4; no firm D call. This receptor was obtained from a young woman with Graves' hyperthyroidism. The CDR3 loop is CSAADGRLGKLFF. The CDR3 DNA reads as TGCAGTGCTGCGGACGGCCGTCTCGGAAAACTGTTTTTT.